Below, 26 T cell receptor beta chains from the same sample are listed, as sequenced in a study of cytomegalovirus exposure and HLA in healthy donors. Primers for the PCR totalled 60 Vbeta and 13 Jbeta. This table comes from immunoSEQ multiplex PCR, and its TCRdb copy is limited to in-frame clones, with some not included. The sample carries about 150,000 clones, approximately 90% recorded once. The sample taken for sequencing was PBMCs. These receptors all come from a woman in her thirties in good health and CMV-seronegative.

This clone has a handful of counts. The chain is built from TRBV7-9 and TRBJ1-6; 7 bases agree with TRBD1. Germline CDR1 SEHNR, CDR2 FQNEAQ (reference sequence). The CDR3 contains 14 residues. Trimming cost V 5 bases and J 13 bases; bases outside gene matches: 11. CDR3 sequence reads: CASSRDRVQSPLHF. The CDR3 DNA is TGTGCCAGCAGCCGAGACAGGGTACAATCTCCCCTCCACTTT.

The chain's CDR3 is CASSRQPRGGDTQYF. The CDR3 DNA follows: TGTGCCAGTAGTAGGCAGCCTCGCGGTGGAGATACGCAGTATTTT. The rearrangement uses TRBV19 and TRBJ2-3; no clear D gene. V was pared by 4 bases and J by 5 bases, with 16 bases between. Germline V gene data show CDR1 as LNHDA and CDR2 as SQIVND (reference sequence). The CDR3 consists of 15 residues. The complete variable domain, with remaining parts taken from reference TRBV19 and TRBJ2-3, reads DGGITQSPKYLFRKEGQNVTLSCEQNLNHDAMYWYRQDPGQGLRLIYYSQIVNDFQKGDIAEGYSVSREKKESFPLTVTSAQKNPTAFYLCASSRQPRGGDTQYFGPGTRLTVL.

This rearrangement joins TRBV7-8 to TRBJ2-7, with TRBD2 matching 11 bases. The CDR3 contains 16 residues. J was trimmed by 1 base and V by 5 bases; bases with no gene match: 7. Germline V CDR1 and CDR2: SGHVS, FQNEAQ. CDR3 coding DNA: TGTGCCAGCAGCCACTCGATAGCGGGAGGGTCCTACGAGCAGTACTTC. It encodes CASSHSIAGGSYEQYF.

This chain links TRBV5-1 with TRBJ2-7, with D possibly TRBD2 on 5 matching bases. Trimming took 3 bases from V and 7 from J, leaving 17 bases between them. The CDR3 length is 14 residues. Germline CDR1 SGHRS, CDR2 YFSETQ. The CDR3 here is CASSSSGPAGEQYF. CDR3 nucleotide sequence: TGCGCCAGCAGCTCCAGCGGACCTGCTGGGGAGCAGTACTTC. Looking up the rest from reference TRBV5-1 and TRBJ2-7 gives the full variable domain: KAGVTQTPRYLIKTRGQQVTLSCSPISGHRSVSWYQQTPGQGLQFLFEYFSETQRNKGNFPGRFSGRQFSNSRSEMNVSTLELGDSALYLCASSSSGPAGEQYFGPGTRLTVT.

The V gene is TRBV15, the J gene TRBJ1-3, with 7 bases aligning to TRBD1. Per germline, CDR1 LNHNV and CDR2 YYDKDF (reference sequence). Trimming at V came to 3 bases and at J to 0 bases, leaving 11 bases not matched to a gene. The CDR3 spans 18 residues. In DNA, the CDR3 is TGTGCCACCAGCAGTACTCCGGGACAGCAGGGCTCTGGAAACACCATATATTTT. Its translation is CATSSTPGQQGSGNTIYF.

This clone came up once. The rearrangement uses TRBV9 and TRBJ2-6; maybe TRBD1 (6 bases). V dropped 0 bases and J dropped 2 bases, with 9 bases sitting between them. Germline V gene sequence: CDR1 SGDLS, CDR2 YYNGEE. This CDR3 comprises 16 residues. The CDR3 bases are TGTGCCAGCAGCGTAGGTGGGGGCCCTGGGGCCAACGTCCTGACTTTC. It translates to CASSVGGGPGANVLTF.

The chain has TRBV5-1 and TRBJ2-1; unclear D gene. In germline, CDR1 is SGHRS, CDR2 YFSETQ. Deletions cut 4 bases from V and 8 bases from J, with 10 bases between. This CDR3 comprises 12 residues. The CDR3 region is CASSPQAHEQFF. The DNA of the CDR3 is TGCGCCAGCAGCCCCCAGGCCCATGAGCAGTTCTTC.

In the case of this clone: This same CDR3 is encoded by further DNA sequences in the sample. This sequence joins TRBV29-1 and TRBJ2-3, with a weak D call TRBD1 (5 bases). CDR3 length: 13 residues. The germline V gene encodes CDR1 SQVTM and CDR2 ANQGSEA. V lost 4 bases, J lost 2 bases, and 10 bases lay in between. The CDR3 DNA is TGCAGCGTTGGGGGCCGCATCACAGATACGCAGTATTTT. This translates into CSVGGRITDTQYF.

In this sample, this clone turned up once. The CDR3: CASSPALNGETQYF. For the CDR3, the DNA is TGCGCCAGCAGCCCAGCCCTAAACGGGGAGACCCAGTACTTC. The V call is TRBV5-1, the J call TRBJ2-5; D is unclear. From germline, CDR1 is SGHRS and CDR2 YFSETQ. The CDR3 has 14 residues. V lost 4 bases, J lost 5 bases, and 15 bases lay in between. Filled out from reference TRBV5-1 and TRBJ2-5, the complete variable domain reads KAGVTQTPRYLIKTRGQQVTLSCSPISGHRSVSWYQQTPGQGLQFLFEYFSETQRNKGNFPGRFSGRQFSNSRSEMNVSTLELGDSALYLCASSPALNGETQYFGPGTRLLVL.

The chain has TRBV7-9 and TRBJ2-5; 9 nucleotides line up with TRBD1. With V trimmed by 5 bases and J by 3 bases, 10 bases remained unmatched. CDR1 and CDR2 from the germline V gene are SEHNR and FQNEAQ (reference sequence). This CDR3 is built from 16 residues. Here the CDR3 reads CASSRRSDRGKETQYF. In nucleotides, the CDR3 is TGTGCCAGCAGCAGAAGATCCGACAGGGGGAAAGAGACCCAGTACTTC.

The chain employs TRBV19 and TRBJ2-4; TRBD1 agrees at 8 bases. There are 17 residues in the CDR3. Germline CDR1 reads LNHDA; CDR2 reads SQIVND (reference sequence). The trim removed 5 bases at V and 13 bases at J, leaving 22 bases unmatched. This CDR3 is CASSLHTPDRDASKQYF. The DNA for the CDR3 is TGTGCCAGTAGTCTCCATACCCCGGACAGGGATGCCAGCAAACAGTACTTC.

The chain recombines TRBV5-5 with TRBJ1-1; D gene uncertain. CDR1 and CDR2 from the germline V gene are SGHKS and YYEKEE (reference sequence). The CDR3 sequence is 15 residues long. Trimming left V 0 bases short and J 8 bases short, with 17 bases between. CDR3 protein: CASSLGGWSGVEAFF. The CDR3 nucleotides are TGTGCCAGCAGCTTGGGCGGGTGGAGCGGAGTAGAAGCTTTCTTT.

The gene calls are TRBV5-1 and TRBJ2-1; D uncertain. Trimming stripped 0 bases from V and 3 bases from J, with 4 bases between. Per germline, CDR1 SGHRS and CDR2 YFSETQ. CDR3 size: 13 residues. The CDR3 reads CASSLGLYNEQFF. The CDR3 DNA sequence: TGCGCCAGCAGCTTGGGGCTCTACAATGAGCAGTTCTTC.

The genes are TRBV6-6 and TRBJ1-3; no definite D call. The CDR3 consists of 15 residues. Per the germline V gene, CDR1 is MNHNY and CDR2 is SVGAGI (reference sequence). Trimming removed 4 bases from V and 0 bases from J, with 10 bases in between. In nucleotides, the CDR3 is TGTGCCAGCAGTTCCGGAGATTCCTCTGGAAACACCATATATTTT. Protein: CASSSGDSSGNTIYF.

The chain couples TRBV5-6 to TRBJ2-7; TRBD1 matches at 7 bases. Germline V lookup: CDR1 SGHDT, CDR2 YYEEEE. V was pared by 5 bases and J by 2 bases, with 7 bases of the junction left unmatched. This CDR3 contains 14 residues. The CDR3 DNA is TGTGCCAGCAGACTGACAGGGTGTCCCTACGAGCAGTACTTC. Its protein product is CASRLTGCPYEQYF.

The chain uses TRBV7-9 and TRBJ1-1; D not certain. Trimming shortened V by 0 bases and J by 1 base, and 12 bases separated the two germline ends. CDR3 length equals 16 residues. Germline V gene sequence: CDR1 SEHNR, CDR2 FQNEAQ (reference sequence). The CDR3 coding sequence is TGTGCCAGCAGCTTAGCGGAGGTGGGTGGGAACACTGAAGCTTTCTTT. Encoded protein: CASSLAEVGGNTEAFF.

The CDR3 DNA is TGTGCCAGCTGCGCCTGGGTTAGCGGGGGCTACGAGCAGTACTTC. The encoded protein is CASCAWVSGGYEQYF. The chain combines TRBV27 with TRBJ2-7, with TRBD2 identical over 9 bases. CDR1 is MNHEY and CDR2 is SMNVEV in the germline V gene (reference sequence). The length of the CDR3 is 15 residues. The J segment lost 3 bases and the V segment lost 8 bases, leaving 11 bases of the junction unmatched.

This clone was seen once. This chain connects TRBV30 to TRBJ1-4; D remains unclear. The CDR3 sequence is 13 residues long. Germline V gives CDR1 GTSNPN, CDR2 SVGIG (reference sequence). The germline V and J ends were trimmed by 4 bases and 4 bases, with 10 bases remaining between them. DNA for the CDR3: TGTGCCTGGAATAACGGTTTTAATGAAAAACTGTTTTTT. Translating gives CAWNNGFNEKLFF.

The rearrangement links TRBV19 to TRBJ1-2, with TRBD1 identical over 9 bases. Per the germline V gene, CDR1 is LNHDA and CDR2 is SQIVND (reference sequence). The CDR3 runs 13 residues. V shed 11 bases and J 6 bases; nucleotides not matched to a gene: 10. The CDR3 loop reads CASGQGQWDGYTF. CDR3 nucleotides: TGTGCCTCCGGACAGGGGCAATGGGATGGCTACACCTTC.

The chain couples TRBV7-6 to TRBJ2-5, with 7 nucleotides matching TRBD1. The CDR3 is 15 amino acids. Looked up from germline, CDR1 is SGHVS and CDR2 is FNYEAQ. Germline trimming cut 1 base from V and 1 base from J; bases unmatched to any gene: 3. The CDR3 coding sequence is TGTGCCAGCAGCTTAGGGGGACAGCCCCAAGAGACCCAGTACTTC. The encoded protein is CASSLGGQPQETQYF.

The rearrangement uses TRBV18 and TRBJ2-7, with D maybe TRBD1 (6 bases). Trimming took 3 bases from V and 6 from J, leaving 9 bases between them. Germline CDR1 KGHSH, CDR2 LQKENI. The CDR3 has 12 amino acids. Here the CDR3 reads CASSPIQGEQYF. The CDR3 DNA sequence: TGTGCCAGCTCACCGATACAGGGCGAGCAGTACTTC. Looking up the rest from reference TRBV18 and TRBJ2-7 gives the full variable domain: NAGVMQNPRHLVRRRGQEARLRCSPMKGHSHVYWYRQLPEEGLKFMVYLQKENIIDESGMPKERFSAEFPKEGPSILRIQQVVRGDSAAYFCASSPIQGEQYFGPGTRLTVT.

This chain links TRBV19 with TRBJ2-7; possibly TRBD2 for D (5 bases). V dropped 3 bases and J dropped 2 bases, with 17 bases sitting between them. CDR1 and CDR2 from the germline V gene are LNHDA and SQIVND (reference sequence). The CDR3 runs to 16 residues. CDR3 sequence: CASSMKERGLTYEQYF. The CDR3 DNA sequence: TGTGCCAGTAGTATGAAGGAACGGGGTCTAACCTACGAGCAGTACTTC.

The J gene is TRBJ2-7, the V gene TRBV7-2, with 10 positions matching TRBD2. CDR1 SGHTA and CDR2 FQGNSA come from the germline V gene. Germline trimming cut 5 bases from V and 7 bases from J; bases unmatched to any gene: 8. This CDR3 has 14 residues. This CDR3 is CASSNQRGGREQYF. In nucleotides, the CDR3 is TGTGCCAGCAGCAACCAGCGGGGGGGCCGTGAGCAGTACTTC.

This clone was detected once. The chain couples TRBV14 to TRBJ1-2, with D unresolved. The CDR3 sequence is 15 residues long. Trimming stripped 4 bases from V and 3 bases from J, with 15 bases between. CDR1 is SGHDN and CDR2 is FVKESK in the germline V gene. The CDR3 nucleotides read TGTGCCAGCAGCCTCGGGATCGGTTGGCACTATGGCTACACCTTC. This translates into CASSLGIGWHYGYTF. Complete variable domain (other parts from reference TRBV14 and TRBJ1-2): EAGVTQFPSHSVIEKGQTVTLRCDPISGHDNLYWYRRVMGKEIKFLLHFVKESKQDESGMPNNRFLAERTGGTYSTLKVQPAELEDSGVYFCASSLGIGWHYGYTFGSGTRLTVV.

The chain recombines TRBV7-9 with TRBJ1-5; 7 bases align to TRBD1. The CDR3 covers 15 residues. With V trimmed by 4 bases and J by 0 bases, 3 bases remained unmatched. Germline V CDR1 and CDR2: SEHNR, FQNEAQ (reference sequence). CDR3 protein: CASSSGTDSNQPQHF. The CDR3 nucleotides are TGTGCCAGCAGCTCGGGGACAGATAGCAATCAGCCCCAGCATTTT.

In its sample, this clone was seen once. This sequence joins TRBV30 and TRBJ1-2; TRBD1 aligns across 8 bases. V shed 5 bases, J shed 7 bases, and the junction held 9 bases outside the gene matches. CDR1 is GTSNPN and CDR2 is SVGIG in the germline V gene (reference sequence). The CDR3 runs 13 residues. CDR3 DNA sequence: TGTGCCTGGGGTCAGGACAGGGCTCTTGGCTACACCTTC. Its protein product is CAWGQDRALGYTF.